Presented here are 22 T cell receptor beta chains from one specimen sequenced in a study of T cell changes during pregnancy in multiple sclerosis. Profiling relied on immunoSEQ multiplex PCR, and the TCRdb table lists in-frame clones only, not all of them. In the table there are 70,000 to 95,000 clones, 80% to 95% of which are singletons. Source: peripheral blood, taken in the second trimester of pregnancy. The source of these receptors is a female donor in good health, enrolled as a control in a pregnancy study.

This clone occurred once. The rearrangement uses TRBV27 and TRBJ1-6, with 7 bases that match TRBD1. CDR1 MNHEY and CDR2 SMNVEV come from the germline V gene (reference sequence). The CDR3 is 14 residues long. The V gene end was trimmed by 1 base and the J gene end by 9 bases; junction bases not matched to a gene: 3. The DNA of the CDR3 is TGTGCCAGCAGTTTATGGACAGGCGGTTCACCCCTCCACTTT. It encodes CASSLWTGGSPLHF.

The genes are TRBV5-1 and TRBJ2-2; TRBD2 matches 8 bases. This CDR3 has 14 residues. Per germline, CDR1 SGHRS and CDR2 YFSETQ. V shed 4 bases and J 7 bases; nucleotides not matched to a gene: 6. The CDR3 coding sequence is TGCGCCAGCAGCCTAGGACTAGCCATCGGGGAGCTGTTTTTT. Translating gives CASSLGLAIGELFF.

The chain recombines TRBV30 with TRBJ1-2, with D possibly matching TRBD1 (5 bases). V gave up 0 bases and J gave up 4 bases, with 12 bases separating them. From germline, CDR1 is GTSNPN and CDR2 SVGIG (reference sequence). The CDR3 has 14 residues. As DNA, the CDR3 is TGTGCCTGGAGTGTTTGGGGAGGGGTCTATGGCTACACCTTC. Translation: CAWSVWGGVYGYTF.

A few counts support this clone. This chain joins TRBV5-5 and TRBJ1-2, with D tentatively TRBD1 (6 bases). V was shortened by 4 bases and J by 4 bases, with 17 bases between the two germline ends. The CDR3 length is 15 residues. CDR1 SGHKS and CDR2 YYEKEE come from the germline V gene (reference sequence). The CDR3 bases are TGTGCCAGCAGCCTCCAACGGACAGAATTCTATGGCTACACCTTC. It translates to CASSLQRTEFYGYTF.

Comment on this clone: Other DNA sequences in this specimen translate into the identical CDR3. The V gene is TRBV5-1, the J gene TRBJ1-5, with D perhaps TRBD1 (5 bases). This CDR3 is built from 13 residues. Trimming cost V 1 base and J 7 bases, with 9 bases left between them. Germline-derived CDR1 and CDR2 are SGHRS and YFSETQ. The CDR3 loop is CASSLTGEQPQHF. The CDR3 DNA is TGCGCCAGCAGCTTGACGGGGGAACAGCCCCAGCATTTT.

The rearrangement uses TRBV14 and TRBJ1-2; D gene uncertain. The CDR3 sequence is 13 residues long. Germline V CDR1 and CDR2: SGHDN, FVKESK. Trimming removed 1 base at V and 5 bases at J, with 8 bases between. The chain's CDR3 is CASSQGISYGYTF. In DNA form, the CDR3 reads TGTGCCAGCAGCCAAGGAATTAGTTATGGCTACACCTTC.

J is TRBJ1-4 and V is TRBV25-1; TRBD1 aligns across 12 bases. The CDR3 totals 18 residues. Germline CDR1 reads MGHDK; CDR2 reads SYGVNS. Trimming took 2 bases from V and 0 from J; bases not matched to a gene: 4. Here the CDR3 reads CASSEIGTGGATNEKLFF. Written as DNA, the CDR3 is TGTGCCAGCAGTGAAATAGGGACAGGGGGCGCAACTAATGAAAAACTGTTTTTT.

The rearrangement joins TRBV7-6 to TRBJ2-5; 7 nucleotides agree with TRBD2. This CDR3 has 14 residues. CDR1 and CDR2 (germline): SGHVS, FNYEAQ. Trimming cost V 5 bases and J 0 bases; bases outside gene matches: 3. CDR3 coding DNA: TGTGCCAGCAGCCCCGGGACTAACCAAGAGACCCAGTACTTC. Translated, it gives CASSPGTNQETQYF. Together with reference TRBV7-6 and TRBJ2-5, the CDR3 gives the full variable domain: GAGVSQSPRYKVTKRGQDVALRCDPISGHVSLYWYRQALGQGPEFLTYFNYEAQQDKSGLPNDRFSAERPEGSISTLTIQRTEQRDSAMYRCASSPGTNQETQYFGPGTRLLVL.

The chain recombines TRBV19 with TRBJ1-1, with D unclear. This CDR3 has 13 amino acids. Per the germline V gene, CDR1 is LNHDA and CDR2 is SQIVND (reference sequence). V was cut by 3 bases and J by 1 base, with 6 bases left in between. The CDR3 here is CASSMSGNTEAFF. DNA for the CDR3: TGTGCCAGTAGTATGTCCGGGAACACTGAAGCTTTCTTT.

This chain connects TRBV4-2 to TRBJ1-6; weak D call: TRBD1 (6 bases). The CDR3 is 15 residues long. CDR1 and CDR2 (germline): LGHNA, YNFKEQ. The germline V and J ends were trimmed by 0 bases and 10 bases, with 13 bases remaining between them. The DNA of the CDR3 is TGTGCCAGCAGCCAAGAACTACAGGGCTTATCACCCCTCCACTTT. This sequence encodes CASSQELQGLSPLHF.

The chain combines TRBV11-2 with TRBJ2-5, with TRBD1 as a possible D gene (6 bases). The CDR3 sequence is 18 residues long. Trimming took off 5 bases at V and 2 bases at J, with 24 bases between the two ends. Germline assignment: CDR1 SGHAT and CDR2 FQNNGV. Here the CDR3 reads CASSQIESTGTGQETQYF. The CDR3 nucleotides read TGTGCCAGCAGCCAGATCGAATCCACCGGAACAGGGCAAGAGACCCAGTACTTC. The variable domain in full, completed from reference TRBV11-2 and TRBJ2-5, reads EAGVAQSPRYKIIEKRQSVAFWCNPISGHATLYWYQQILGQGPKLLIQFQNNGVVDDSQLPKDRFSAERLKGVDSTLKIQPAKLEDSAVYLCASSQIESTGTGQETQYFGPGTRLLVL.

The gene calls are TRBV5-1 and TRBJ2-7; 7 bases fit TRBD1. The J segment lost 7 bases and the V segment lost 4 bases, leaving 2 bases of the junction unmatched. The germline V gene encodes CDR1 SGHRS and CDR2 YFSETQ. This CDR3 region has 11 residues. CDR3: CASSAQGEQYF. The CDR3 DNA reads TGCGCCAGCAGCGCACAGGGGGAGCAGTACTTC.

The rearrangement links TRBV27 to TRBJ1-5; 10 nucleotides match TRBD1. There are 15 residues in the CDR3. Germline V gene lookup returns CDR1 MNHEY and CDR2 SMNVEV (reference sequence). The V and J ends lost 6 bases and 2 bases, in that order; junction bases with no gene match: 4. In DNA, the CDR3 is TGTGCCAGCAGGAACGGACAGGGGGGCAATCAGCCCCAGCATTTT. Translated, it gives CASRNGQGGNQPQHF.

The chain recombines TRBV4-2 with TRBJ2-1, with TRBD2 identical over 10 bases. The ends lost 5 bases at V and 5 bases at J; junction bases unmatched: 6. Germline values: CDR1 LGHNA, CDR2 YNFKEQ. This CDR3 spans 15 amino acids. The CDR3 DNA sequence: TGTGCCAGCAGCTACCTAGCGGGGGAGAACAATGAGCAGTTCTTC. This encodes CASSYLAGENNEQFF.

The J gene is TRBJ2-3, the V gene TRBV7-2; 9 bases agree with TRBD1. V was clipped by 2 bases and J by 4 bases; unmatched bases: 10. The CDR3 is 17 residues long. Germline assignment: CDR1 SGHTA and CDR2 FQGNSA. The CDR3 sequence: CASSLIPPRTGADTQYF. CDR3 DNA sequence: TGTGCCAGCAGCTTAATACCCCCCAGGACAGGGGCAGATACGCAGTATTTT.

The chain links TRBV15 to TRBJ2-7; no reliable D call. With 4 bases removed from V and 12 bases from J, the gap between germline ends came to 22 bases. Germline CDR1 LNHNV, CDR2 YYDKDF (reference sequence). The CDR3 is 14 amino acids. The CDR3 spells CATSNRVIDRTRYF. The CDR3 DNA follows: TGTGCCACCAGCAACAGAGTAATAGACCGAACGAGGTACTTC.

The table lists this clone with a few counts. The chain joins TRBV6-1 to TRBJ1-6; tentatively, D is TRBD1 (5 bases). This CDR3 contains 15 residues. CDR1 MNHNS and CDR2 SASEGT come from the germline V gene. The germline V and J ends were trimmed by 2 bases and 1 base, with 6 bases remaining between them. The CDR3: CASSESGSYNSPLHF. CDR3 nucleotides: TGTGCCAGCAGTGAATCAGGGTCCTATAATTCACCCCTCCACTTT.

This chain joins TRBV5-1 and TRBJ2-7, with 7 nucleotides matching TRBD1. Germline assignment: CDR1 SGHRS and CDR2 YFSETQ. The CDR3 is 15 amino acids. Trimming took 3 bases from V and 0 from J; bases not matched to a gene: 6. As DNA, the CDR3 is TGCGCCAGCAGCTCCCTGACAGGGAGCTCCTACGAGCAGTACTTC. Translating it yields CASSSLTGSSYEQYF.

The chain is built from TRBV11-1 and TRBJ1-4; no clear D gene. The CDR3 runs 13 residues. Germline V gene sequence: CDR1 SGHAT, CDR2 FQDESV (reference sequence). The ends were cut back, 5 bases at V and 8 bases at J, with 12 bases in the middle. CDR3 bases: TGTGCCAGCAGCCGAGAGGCGCGGGAAAAACTGTTTTTT. The encoded protein is CASSREAREKLFF.

V gene TRBV30 combines with J gene TRBJ2-1, with 8 bases lining up with TRBD1. J gave up 0 bases and V 3 bases, and 7 bases lay outside the gene matches. Germline-derived CDR1 and CDR2 are GTSNPN and SVGIG (reference sequence). This CDR3 has 16 residues. The CDR3 DNA sequence: TGTGCCTGGAGCGATCAGGGGGCCCACTCCTACAATGAGCAGTTCTTC. It is translated as CAWSDQGAHSYNEQFF.

The chain has TRBV19 and TRBJ1-5; 9 nucleotides agree with TRBD1. V lost 4 bases and J lost 6; bases outside the gene matches: 10. The CDR3 consists of 16 residues. In germline, CDR1 is LNHDA, CDR2 SQIVND (reference sequence). The CDR3 here is CASSTGTGKNGQPQHF. The CDR3, as DNA: TGTGCCAGTAGTACCGGGACAGGGAAGAACGGTCAGCCCCAGCATTTT.

The gene calls are TRBV30 and TRBJ2-7; TRBD2 is a possible D gene (5 bases). Trimming removed 4 bases from V and 2 bases from J, with 12 bases in between. Germline values: CDR1 GTSNPN, CDR2 SVGIG (reference sequence). This CDR3 is built from 13 residues. The CDR3 coding sequence is TGTGCCTGGATCGAAGCGGCGACCTACGAGCAGTACTTC. Protein sequence: CAWIEAATYEQYF.